The text below deals with one T cell receptor (beta chain). This specimen belongs to a study of blood T cell repertoires in COVID-19. At the level of the study: Sites in the United States, Italy and Spain provided acute and convalescent COVID-19 samples. From T cells, B-cell-depleted T cells, or PBMCs came the material, which was cDNA or gDNA.

Study processing details: Reference gene primer amplification yielded estimated nucleated cell counts. Produced via immunoSEQ multiplex PCR; TCRdb's table is partial and in-frame only. The V and J calls and clone size were taken over from that table, and D and trimming were inferred from the DNA. The sample shows 140,000 to 150,000 clones, about 88% of them seen only once. V was clipped by 4 bases and J by 2 bases; unmatched bases: 6. The CDR3 is 15 amino acids. The germline gives CDR1 SEHNR, CDR2 FQNEAQ (reference sequence). The receptor was isolated from a human donor with acute or convalescent COVID-19. The donor label of this sample is uncertain. The rearrangement links TRBV7-9 to TRBJ2-7, with 9 bases identical to TRBD2. The sample consisted of peripheral blood. CDR3: CASSSSGGTPYEQYF. CDR3 in DNA: TGTGCCAGCAGCTCAAGCGGGGGGACTCCCTACGAGCAGTACTTC. The full variable domain, with the rest looked up from reference TRBV7-9 and TRBJ2-7, is DTGVSQNPRHKITKRGQNVTFRCDPISEHNRLYWYRQTLGQGPEFLTYFQNEAQLEKSRLLSDRFSAERPKGSFSTLEIQRTEQGDSAMYLCASSSSGGTPYEQYFGPGTRLTVT.